This T cell receptor (beta chain) was found in a study of vaccination and CD4 T cells after COVID-19. As for the study in general: Convalescent donors totaled six males and four females, including two who were Hispanic.

The assay that was used to sequence DNA from cultured CD4+ T cells was the Oncomine TCR Beta short-read assay. Investigators isolated genomic DNA from cultured CD4+ T cells. TCRdb independently ran MiXCR on the PCR reads; one entry per CDR3 protein. The profile shows more than 15,000 distinct CDR3 sequences, roughly two fifths of them singletons. This clonotype was counted a few times. Its specificity is unknown. This sample's treatment: approximately nine-day PBMC culture with coronavirus spike peptide pools or control peptides (ViraFEST assay). Cultures used some 2 million PBMCs per well, 7.5 to 10 IU/ml IL-2 and approximately 9.6 ug/ml peptides. V was clipped by 1 base and J by 4 bases, with 10 bases between them. CDR3 length: 15 residues. Germline V gene data show CDR1 as SGHNT and CDR2 as YENEEA.

The material sequenced was CD4+ T cells from blood, cultured in vitro. The source of this sequence is a human donor who had recovered from COVID-19. The chain links TRBV11-3 to TRBJ2-2, with no clear D. The CDR3 DNA sequence: TGTGCCAGCAGCTTAGGGCCCCCGGGCACCGGGGAGCTGTTTTTT. Amino acids: CASSLGPPGTGELFF.